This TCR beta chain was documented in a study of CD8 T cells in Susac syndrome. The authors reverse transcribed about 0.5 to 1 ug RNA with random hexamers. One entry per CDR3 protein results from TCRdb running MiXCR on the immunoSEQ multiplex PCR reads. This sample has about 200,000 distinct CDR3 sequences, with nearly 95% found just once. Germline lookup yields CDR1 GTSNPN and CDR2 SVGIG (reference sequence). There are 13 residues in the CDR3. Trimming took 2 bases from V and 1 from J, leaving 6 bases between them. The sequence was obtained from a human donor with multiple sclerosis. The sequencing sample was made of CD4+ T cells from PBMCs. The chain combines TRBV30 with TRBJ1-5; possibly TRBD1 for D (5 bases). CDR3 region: CAWSRDSNQPQHF. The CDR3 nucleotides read TGTGCCTGGAGTCGGGACAGCAATCAGCCCCAGCATTTT.